A selection of T cell receptor beta chains follows, all from one sample in a study of shared clonotypes between healthy human individuals. This table comes from immunoSEQ multiplex PCR, and its TCRdb copy is limited to in-frame clones, with some not included. Of some 470,000 clones listed, about three quarters are singletons. Sequencing was done on a sample of PBMCs. The receptors stem from a woman aged 40-49 years in good health. Some clones in this sample may be carry-over from other donors' samples. Both conserved end residues are part of each CDR3. The D gene is left open where the match is weak. Some rows mark clone size as missing; the rest say once, few, many or name a class of expanded clone.

j_call v_call clone_size d_call cdr3_nt cdr3_aa
TRBJ2-7 TRBV18 - - TGTGCCAGCTCAGAAGTACCGTCCTACGAGCAGTACTTC CASSEVPSYEQYF
TRBJ2-7 TRBV15 - - TGTGCCACCAGCAGGGCCCGGAGCTCCTACGAGCAGTACTTC CATSRARSSYEQYF
TRBJ2-7 TRBV5-4 - TRBD1 TGTGCCAGCAGCTGGGACAGGACCCTCCTCGAGCAGTACTTC CASSWDRTLLEQYF
TRBJ2-2 TRBV11-2 - - TGTGCCAGCAGCTTTACACGTGGAGGGCCGAACACCGGGGAGCTGTTTTTT CASSFTRGGPNTGELFF
TRBJ1-4 TRBV28 - - TGTGCCAGCAGTTTAAGGGGACTCCTTAATGAAAAACTGTTTTTT CASSLRGLLNEKLFF
TRBJ2-7 TRBV7-3 - TRBD2 TGTGCCAGCAGCTTAATAGGCGGGAGGGCCCCTAACGAGCAGTACTTC CASSLIGGRAPNEQYF
TRBJ2-1 TRBV5-1 - - TGCGCCAGCAGCTTGCTGCGTAATGAGCAGTTCTTC CASSLLRNEQFF
TRBJ1-4 TRBV10-2 once TRBD1 TGCGCCAGCAGTGATCATTGGGGGACAGGGAAAGCGGCAACTAATGAAAAACTGTTTTTT CASSDHWGTGKAATNEKLFF
TRBJ1-1 TRBV19 few TRBD1 TGTGCCAGTAGTAGGGCAGGGGGCAGGAACACTGAAGCTTTCTTT CASSRAGGRNTEAFF
TRBJ1-1 TRBV28 - - TGTGCCAGCAGTTTAAGCTTTGGGGTGACTGAAGCTTTCTTT CASSLSFGVTEAFF
TRBJ2-1 TRBV28 - - TGTGCCAGCAGTTTCCCGGCAGCCTCCTACAATGAGCAGTTCTTC CASSFPAASYNEQFF
TRBJ2-5 TRBV7-9 - TRBD2 TGTGCCAGCGGGCAGGGACTAAACCAAGAGACCCAGTACTTC CASGQGLNQETQYF
TRBJ1-1 TRBV5-8 - - TGTGCCAGCAGCTTGGGGGACAACATAGGCGCAGCTTTCTTT CASSLGDNIGAAFF
TRBJ2-1 TRBV11-2 - - TGTGCCAGCAGCTCCCGACTAGTTGTTCGTATCGGCTCCTACAATGAGCAGTTCTTC CASSSRLVVRIGSYNEQFF
TRBJ1-2 TRBV5-4 - - TGTGCCAGCAGCCCAAACCATGCAGGGTTCAGTGGTGGCTACACCTTC CASSPNHAGFSGGYTF
TRBJ1-4 TRBV15 - - TGTGCCACCAGCAGAGGGGATTCGGCGGGGGCTAATGAAAAACTGTTTTTT CATSRGDSAGANEKLFF
TRBJ2-7 TRBV9 - TRBD2 TGTGCCAGCACCCCTCCGGGTCGGGAGGGCGAGGGAGCCTACGAGCAGTACTTC CASTPPGREGEGAYEQYF
TRBJ2-3 TRBV11-2 - - TGTGCCAGCAACCCATCTAGCGAGAGATGGGATACGCAGTATTTT CASNPSSERWDTQYF
TRBJ1-2 TRBV6-6 - TRBD1 TGTGCCAGCAGTACCGGGACAGGGGCCCACTATGGCTACACCTTC CASSTGTGAHYGYTF
TRBJ2-5 TRBV6-5 - - TGTGCCAGCAGTTACTCGGTAGTCAAGACCCAGTACTTC CASSYSVVKTQYF
TRBJ1-5 TRBV18 - - TGTGCCAGCTCACCGAACGGGGAGGGTCAGCCCCAGCATTTT CASSPNGEGQPQHF
TRBJ1-1 TRBV2 - TRBD1 TGTGCCAGCAGAAAAGACAGGGACCCTGAAGCTTTCTTT CASRKDRDPEAFF
TRBJ2-2 TRBV5-1 - - TGCGCCAGCAGCTTGGCCAGCGGACGTCCGAACACCGGGGAGCTGTTTTTT CASSLASGRPNTGELFF
TRBJ2-5 TRBV11-2 - - TGTGCCAGCGCTCCGGGGGTACAAGAGACCCAGTACTTC CASAPGVQETQYF
TRBJ2-1 TRBV11-2 - - TGTGCCAGCAGCTTTGCTTGGGCGGGGTCGCACAATGAGCAGTTCTTC CASSFAWAGSHNEQFF
TRBJ1-1 TRBV25-1 - - TGTGCCAGCAGTGAATTGCGTGGGGCTGATTACACTGAAGCTTTCTTT CASSELRGADYTEAFF
TRBJ2-7 TRBV30 - - TGTGCCTGGAACCGGGGAGGCTCCTACGAGCAGTACTTC CAWNRGGSYEQYF
TRBJ2-2 TRBV6-6 - - TGTGCCAGCACAAGAGTCTTCGCCGGGGAGCTGTTTTTT CASTRVFAGELFF
TRBJ1-6 TRBV4-1 many TRBD1 TGCGCCAGCAGCCAAGATTTAGGGGGCGGCGATTCACCCCTCCACTTT CASSQDLGGGDSPLHF
TRBJ2-5 TRBV5-4 - - TGTGCCAGCAGCCGGGACCCTGAAGAGACCCAGTACTTC CASSRDPEETQYF
TRBJ2-5 TRBV25-1 many - TGTGCCAGCAGTGATGCTGGGCAAGAGACCCAGTACTTC CASSDAGQETQYF
TRBJ1-1 TRBV5-5 - - TGTGCCAGCAGCTCCCGGGTGAACACTGAAGCTTTCTTT CASSSRVNTEAFF
TRBJ1-3 TRBV10-2 many - TGCGCCAGCAGTGAGTCCTTCAGGGGATTAGACACCATATATTTT CASSESFRGLDTIYF
TRBJ2-1 TRBV9 few TRBD2 TGTGCCAGCAGCGTAGGTGGACTAGCGGTCTACAATGAGCAGTTCTTC CASSVGGLAVYNEQFF
TRBJ2-7 TRBV28 - - TGTGCCAGCAGAGAATCGACAGGTTTTCGCTACGAGCAGTACTTC CASRESTGFRYEQYF
TRBJ2-1 TRBV14 many TRBD2 TGTGCCAGCAGCTCCCGTCTGGGACTAGCGGTATTTGAGCAGTTCTTC CASSSRLGLAVFEQFF
TRBJ2-3 TRBV11-3 - TRBD2 TGTGCCAGCAGCTTAGGCCCTAGCGGGAGCACAGATACGCAGTATTTT CASSLGPSGSTDTQYF
TRBJ1-3 TRBV6-6 - TRBD1 TGTGCCAGCAGTTGGACAGGGTCTGGAAACACCATATATTTT CASSWTGSGNTIYF
TRBJ2-1 TRBV4-2 once TRBD2 TGTGCCACCAGCAGCGGGGGCGAGCAGTTCTTC CATSSGGEQFF
TRBJ2-3 TRBV30 few - TGTGCCTGGAGTACCCGCACAGATACGCAGTATTTT CAWSTRTDTQYF
TRBJ2-7 TRBV7-9 - - TGTGCCAGCAGCCCCCGCCGGGACTCTTCCTACGAGCAGTACTTC CASSPRRDSSYEQYF
TRBJ2-7 TRBV2 once - TGTGCCAGCAGTGCTCTAGGGTTTGGCGAGCAGTACTTC CASSALGFGEQYF
TRBJ2-2 TRBV30 - - TGTGCCTGGGAAACAGAGAACACCGGGGAGCTGTTTTTT CAWETENTGELFF
TRBJ2-7 TRBV2 - TRBD2 TGTGCCAGCACCAGCGGGGTCTCCTACGAGCAGTACTTC CASTSGVSYEQYF